A single sample gave rise to the 10 T cell receptor beta chains below, sequenced in a study of blood T cell repertoires in COVID-19. Clones were sequenced by immunoSEQ multiplex PCR, and TCRdb holds only the in-frame ones, with some missing. The sample lists about 360,000 clones, around 90% seen once, with roughly 2% in the top ten. Sequencing was done on a sample of PBMCs or T cells enriched from blood (not recorded which). These receptors were obtained from a woman aged 40 to 50 with acute COVID-19.

The chain links TRBV16 to TRBJ1-2; D is possibly TRBD1 (6 bases). The CDR3 loop spans 16 amino acids. Germline V gene data show CDR1 as KGHSY and CDR2 as FQNENV. V dropped 9 bases and J dropped 4 bases, with 24 bases sitting between them. This chain's CDR3 is CARDRSSGLGAYGYTF. The CDR3 region has the DNA TGTGCCAGAGACAGGAGTTCAGGGTTAGGAGCCTATGGCTACACCTTC.

The chain joins TRBV30 to TRBJ2-1; 8 nucleotides align to TRBD2. Germline V gene data show CDR1 as GTSNPN and CDR2 as SVGIG (reference sequence). V was clipped by 1 base and J by 0 bases; unmatched bases: 5. CDR3 length: 16 amino acids. The DNA of the CDR3 is TGTGCCTGGAGTGGACTAGCGACTAGCTCCTACAATGAGCAGTTCTTC. This translates into CAWSGLATSSYNEQFF.

This clone was recorded once. The genes are TRBV15 and TRBJ1-6; D unclear. Germline V lookup: CDR1 LNHNV, CDR2 YYDKDF (reference sequence). The CDR3 covers 14 residues. V lost 1 base and J 7 bases, leaving 8 bases between the germline ends. The DNA for the CDR3 is TGTGCCACCAGCAGAGGGTCTGGCAATTCACCCCTCCACTTT. Translating it yields CATSRGSGNSPLHF.

CDR3 amino acids: CASSDPPAGSLRNQPQHF. CDR3 DNA sequence: TGTGCCAGCAGTGATCCCCCGGCAGGGTCACTTCGCAATCAGCCCCAGCATTTT. The genes are TRBV6-1 and TRBJ1-5, with a weak D call TRBD1 (5 bases). Germline CDR1 is MNHNS and CDR2 is SASEGT. The CDR3 has 18 amino acids. Trimming shortened V by 3 bases and J by 2 bases, and 20 bases separated the two germline ends.

This clone was recorded only once. The J gene is TRBJ1-6, the V gene TRBV7-9, with D unresolved. V lost 5 bases and J lost 7, with 18 bases in between. The CDR3 sequence is 16 residues long. Germline assignment: CDR1 SEHNR and CDR2 FQNEAQ (reference sequence). The CDR3 here is CASSPEPGSLNSPLHF. In DNA, the CDR3 is TGTGCCAGCAGCCCAGAACCGGGATCCTTAAATTCACCCCTCCACTTT.

The rearrangement joins TRBV7-8 to TRBJ2-5; 9 bases match TRBD1. Germline V gives CDR1 SGHVS, CDR2 FQNEAQ. The CDR3 has 15 residues. V shed 5 bases and J 3 bases; nucleotides not matched to a gene: 7. CDR3: CASSGTGTGKETQYF. The CDR3 DNA reads TGTGCCAGCAGCGGGACCGGGACAGGGAAAGAGACCCAGTACTTC.

The chain employs TRBV7-9 and TRBJ1-5; TRBD1 might be the D (5 bases). The CDR3 loop spans 14 amino acids. V was cut by 1 base and J by 6 bases, with 10 bases left in between. Germline V gene sequence: CDR1 SEHNR, CDR2 FQNEAQ (reference sequence). The CDR3 bases are TGTGCCAGCAGCTTAGGGGGCTCGGGTCAGCCCCAGCATTTT. The encoded protein is CASSLGGSGQPQHF.

This clone showed up just once. V usage is TRBV25-1 and J usage is TRBJ2-5; 7 bases are a match to TRBD2. From germline, CDR1 is MGHDK and CDR2 SYGVNS. Trimming took 10 bases from V and 5 from J; bases not matched to a gene: 10. The CDR3 length is 13 residues. As DNA, the CDR3 is TGTGCCACCGGGGGGAGCCGCGGGGAGACCCAGTACTTC. Translating it yields CATGGSRGETQYF.

The chain carries TRBV19 and TRBJ2-7, with 7 bases that match TRBD1. The CDR3 loop spans 14 amino acids. Trimming at V came to 4 bases and at J to 2 bases, leaving 5 bases not matched to a gene. Germline lookup yields CDR1 LNHDA and CDR2 SQIVND (reference sequence). CDR3: CASSNRDSTYEQYF. The CDR3 DNA is TGTGCCAGTAGTAACCGGGACAGCACCTACGAGCAGTACTTC.

The rearrangement uses TRBV6-5 and TRBJ2-3; 8 bases match TRBD1. Germline V gene data show CDR1 as MNHEY and CDR2 as SVGAGI. CDR3 length equals 13 residues. The CDR3 nucleotides are TGTGCGACCCGACAGGGGAGGCTTCAATCGCAGTATTTT. This sequence encodes CATRQGRLQSQYF.